A selection of T cell receptor beta chains follows, all from one sample in a study of post-analysis software for immune sequencing data. TCRdb independently ran MiXCR on the PCR reads; one entry per CDR3 protein. The sample lists hundreds of thousands of distinct CDR3 sequences, approximately 37% seen once, with around 8% in the top ten. What was sequenced was blood. The receptors shown here come from a girl aged 2 to 9 with multiple sclerosis. Both conserved end residues are part of each CDR3. The D gene is left open where the match is weak. A row's size may be missing; if present it is once, few, many or a size class.

v_call,clone_size,j_call,d_call,cdr3_aa,cdr3_nt
TRBV20-1,few,TRBJ2-1,-,CSGKRGAHEQFF,TGCAGTGGCAAGCGTGGGGCCCACGAGCAGTTCTTC
TRBV10-3,-,TRBJ2-1,-,CAISASQYNEQFF,TGTGCCATCAGTGCGAGCCAGTACAATGAGCAGTTCTTC
TRBV20-1,-,TRBJ1-2,TRBD1,CSARDGDRGFFEKGYTF,TGCAGTGCTAGAGATGGGGACAGGGGCTTTTTTGAAAAAGGCTACACCTTC
TRBV6-2/TRBV6-3,-,TRBJ2-7,TRBD2,CASRITSGRMYEQYF,TGTGCCAGCAGGATTACTAGCGGGAGAATGTACGAGCAGTACTTC
TRBV6-2/TRBV6-3,few,TRBJ2-1,-,CASSSLRDIYNEQFF,TGTGCCAGCAGTAGTCTCCGGGACATCTACAATGAGCAGTTCTTC
TRBV25-1,few,TRBJ2-1,-,CASSRGRGRGNEQFF,TGTGCCAGCTCGAGAGGGAGGGGGCGAGGTAATGAGCAGTTCTTC
TRBV28,-,TRBJ1-1,TRBD1,CATHTTGQGPEAFF,TGTGCCACCCACACTACCGGACAGGGCCCTGAAGCTTTCTTT
TRBV20-1,few,TRBJ2-3,-,CSRRGTYSTDTQYF,TGCAGCCGTCGGGGGACCTATAGCACAGATACGCAGTATTTT
TRBV7-2,-,TRBJ2-1,-,CASSLKFETRRYNEQFF,TGTGCCAGCAGCTTAAAATTCGAGACTAGGAGGTACAATGAGCAGTTCTTC
TRBV29-1,-,TRBJ1-4,-,CSVGKFNEKLFF,TGCAGCGTTGGAAAGTTTAATGAAAAACTGTTTTTT
TRBV29-1,few,TRBJ1-2,TRBD1,CSVSGTEVEASGAYGYTF,TGCAGCGTTTCCGGGACAGAAGTCGAGGCCAGCGGGGCCTATGGCTACACCTTC
TRBV5-6,-,TRBJ2-3,TRBD2,CASSELAGLPDTQYF,TGTGCCAGCAGCGAGCTAGCGGGGTTGCCAGATACGCAGTATTTT
TRBV7-9,-,TRBJ2-5,-,CASSLVGHETQYF,TGTGCCAGCAGCTTAGTTGGGCACGAGACCCAGTACTTC
TRBV18,-,TRBJ1-1,-,CASSPVRRNAEAFF,TGTGCCAGCTCACCGGTCCGGAGGAACGCTGAAGCTTTCTTT
TRBV30,few,TRBJ1-2,-,CARDGREMYGYTF,TGTGCCCGTGACGGCAGAGAGATGTATGGCTACACCTTC